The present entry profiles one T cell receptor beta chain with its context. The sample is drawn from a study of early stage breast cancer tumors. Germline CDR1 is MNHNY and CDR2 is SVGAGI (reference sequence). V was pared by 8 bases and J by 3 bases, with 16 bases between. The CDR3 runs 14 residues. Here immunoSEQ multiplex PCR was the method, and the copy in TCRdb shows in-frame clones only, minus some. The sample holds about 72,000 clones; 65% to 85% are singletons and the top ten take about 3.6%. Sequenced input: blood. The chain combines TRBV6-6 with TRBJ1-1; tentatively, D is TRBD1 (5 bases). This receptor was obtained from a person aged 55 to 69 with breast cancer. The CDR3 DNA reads TGTGCCAGCCGTACGGGGCGAACGGACACTGAAGCTTTCTTT. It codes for CASRTGRTDTEAFF.